The present T cell receptor beta chain was sequenced within a study of T cell repertoires in cytomegalovirus infection. Study context: Selection of CMV epitopes for the study included recently identified HLA-C-restricted and well-studied HLA-B-restricted ones. Study results and caveats: HLA-C-restricted CMV-specific TCR beta clonotypes were dominant in the ex vivo response.

The CDR3 has 14 amino acids. Germline V lookup: CDR1 ENHRY, CDR2 SYGVKD. As regards this clonotype: Its antigen is not identified. A read error may account for a junction end that differs from germline.

TCRdb analysed the reads with MiXCR anew, one entry per CDR3 protein. The table records around 770,000 distinct CDR3 sequences, 29% of them present only once. This receptor was taken from a human donor in good health (CMV status not recorded). Some clones in this sample may be carry-over from other donors' samples. Sequencing was performed on cultured CD8+ T cells from PBMCs, taken from culture after CMV antigen stimulation. V usage is TRBV10-3 and J usage is TRBJ1-3; a possible D gene is TRBD1 (5 bases). In DNA, the CDR3 is TGTGTCATCAGGGAGGAACTATCTGGAAACACCATATATTTT. Amino acid sequence: CVIREELSGNTIYF.